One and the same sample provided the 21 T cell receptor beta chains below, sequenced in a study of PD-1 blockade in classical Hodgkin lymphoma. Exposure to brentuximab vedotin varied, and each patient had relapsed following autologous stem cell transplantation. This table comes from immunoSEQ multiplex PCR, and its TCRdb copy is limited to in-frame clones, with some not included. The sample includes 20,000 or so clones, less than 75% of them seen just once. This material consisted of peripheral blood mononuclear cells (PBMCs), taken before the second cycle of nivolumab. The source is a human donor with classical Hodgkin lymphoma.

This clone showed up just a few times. CDR3 nucleotides: TGTGCCATCAGTGACAGGGTGGTGAACACTGAAGCTTTCTTT. Translation gives CAISDRVVNTEAFF. The J gene is TRBJ1-1, the V gene TRBV10-3, with D possibly matching TRBD1 (5 bases). Trimming took 3 bases from V and 0 from J, leaving 8 bases between them. Per the germline V gene, CDR1 is ENHRY and CDR2 is SYGVKD. The CDR3 spans 14 residues.

CDR3 sequence (DNA): TGTGCCAGCAGGGAACAGGGGGCTAATTCACCCCTCCACTTT. Amino acids: CASREQGANSPLHF. This chain connects TRBV2 to TRBJ1-6; 9 nucleotides agree with TRBD1. This CDR3 region has 14 residues. The germline V gene encodes CDR1 SNHLY and CDR2 FYNNEI. With 6 bases clipped from V and 6 bases from J, the junction kept 3 bases outside the gene matches. Full variable domain (missing parts from reference TRBV2 and TRBJ1-6): EPEVTQTPSHQVTQMGQEVILRCVPISNHLYFYWYRQILGQKVEFLVSFYNNEISEKSEIFDDQFSVERPDGSNFTLKIRSTKLEDSAMYFCASREQGANSPLHFGNGTRLTVT.

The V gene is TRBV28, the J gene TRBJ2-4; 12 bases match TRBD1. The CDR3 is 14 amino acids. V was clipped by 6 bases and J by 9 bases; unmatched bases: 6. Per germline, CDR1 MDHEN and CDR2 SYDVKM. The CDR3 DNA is TGTGCCAGCAGCCCGGGACAGGGGGCGGCCATTCAGTACTTC. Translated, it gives CASSPGQGAAIQYF.

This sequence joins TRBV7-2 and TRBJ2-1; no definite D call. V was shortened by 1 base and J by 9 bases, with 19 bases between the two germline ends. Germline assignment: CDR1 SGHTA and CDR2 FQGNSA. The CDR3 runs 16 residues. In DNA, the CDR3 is TGTGCCAGCAGCTTAGGGGTGATGGTTGAGGAATCTGAGCAGTTCTTC. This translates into CASSLGVMVEESEQFF.

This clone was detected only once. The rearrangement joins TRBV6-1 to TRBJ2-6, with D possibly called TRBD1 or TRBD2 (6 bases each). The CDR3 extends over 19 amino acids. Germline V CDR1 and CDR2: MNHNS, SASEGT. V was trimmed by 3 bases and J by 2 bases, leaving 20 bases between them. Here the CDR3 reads CASSDRAQGGLAGANVLTF. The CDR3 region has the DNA TGTGCCAGCAGTGACCGAGCACAGGGAGGTCTTGCTGGGGCCAACGTCCTGACTTTC.

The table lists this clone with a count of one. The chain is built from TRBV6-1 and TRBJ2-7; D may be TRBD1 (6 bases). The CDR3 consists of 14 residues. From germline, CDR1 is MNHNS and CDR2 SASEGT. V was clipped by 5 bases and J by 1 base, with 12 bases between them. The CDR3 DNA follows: TGTGCCAGCAGTCCCCGGACAGCGTCCTACGAGCAGTACTTC. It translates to CASSPRTASYEQYF.

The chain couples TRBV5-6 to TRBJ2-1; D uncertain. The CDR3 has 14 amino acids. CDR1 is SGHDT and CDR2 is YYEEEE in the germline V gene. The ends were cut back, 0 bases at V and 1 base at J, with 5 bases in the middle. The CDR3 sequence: CASSLDGSYNEQFF. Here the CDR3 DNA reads TGTGCCAGCAGCTTGGATGGGTCCTACAATGAGCAGTTCTTC.

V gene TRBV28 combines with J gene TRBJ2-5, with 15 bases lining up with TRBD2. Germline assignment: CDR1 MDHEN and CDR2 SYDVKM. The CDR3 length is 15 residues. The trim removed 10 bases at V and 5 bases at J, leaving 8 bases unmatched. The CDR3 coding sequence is TGTGCCACCTGGACTAGCGGGAGGGAGCCCGAGACCCAGTACTTC. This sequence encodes CATWTSGREPETQYF.

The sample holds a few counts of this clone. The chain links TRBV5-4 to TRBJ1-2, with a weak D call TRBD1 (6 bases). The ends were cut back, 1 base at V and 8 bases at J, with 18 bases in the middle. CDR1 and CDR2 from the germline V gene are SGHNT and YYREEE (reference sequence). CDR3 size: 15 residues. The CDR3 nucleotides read TGTGCCAGCAGCTTGATTGGACTACAGGGAGGCGGCTACACCTTC. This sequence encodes CASSLIGLQGGGYTF.

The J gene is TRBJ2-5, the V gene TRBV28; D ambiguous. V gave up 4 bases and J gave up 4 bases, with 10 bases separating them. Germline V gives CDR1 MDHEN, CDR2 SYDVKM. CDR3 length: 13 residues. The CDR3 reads CASSSPGRETQYF. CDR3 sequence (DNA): TGTGCCAGCAGTTCGCCCGGACGAGAGACCCAGTACTTC.

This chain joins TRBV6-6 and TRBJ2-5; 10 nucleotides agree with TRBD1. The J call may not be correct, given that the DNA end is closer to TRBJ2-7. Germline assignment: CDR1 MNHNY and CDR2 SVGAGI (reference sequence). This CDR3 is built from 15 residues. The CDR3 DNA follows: TGTGCCAGCAGTAAGGGACAGGGGAGCTCCTACGAGCAGTACTTC. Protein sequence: CASSKGQGSSYEQYF.

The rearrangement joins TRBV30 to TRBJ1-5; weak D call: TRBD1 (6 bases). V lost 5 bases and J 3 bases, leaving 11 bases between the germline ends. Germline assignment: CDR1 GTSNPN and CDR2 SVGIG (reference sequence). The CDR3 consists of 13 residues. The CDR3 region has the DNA TGTGCCTGGGGCCGGGACACCAATCAGCCCCAGCATTTT. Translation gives CAWGRDTNQPQHF.

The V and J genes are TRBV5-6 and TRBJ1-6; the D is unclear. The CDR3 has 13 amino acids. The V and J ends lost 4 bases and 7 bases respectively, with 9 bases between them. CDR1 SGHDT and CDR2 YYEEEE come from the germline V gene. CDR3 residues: CASSPQTNSPLHF. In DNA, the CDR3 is TGTGCCAGCAGCCCCCAAACCAATTCACCCCTCCACTTT. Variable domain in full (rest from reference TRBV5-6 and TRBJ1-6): DAGVTQSPTHLIKTRGQQVTLRCSPKSGHDTVSWYQQALGQGPQFIFQYYEEEERQRGNFPDRFSGHQFPNYSSELNVNALLLGDSALYLCASSPQTNSPLHFGNGTRLTVT.

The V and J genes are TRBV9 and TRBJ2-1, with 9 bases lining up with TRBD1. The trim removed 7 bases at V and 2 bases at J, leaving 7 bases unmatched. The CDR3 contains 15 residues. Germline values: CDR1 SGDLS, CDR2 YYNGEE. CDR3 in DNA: TGTGCCAGCCGCGGCGGGACAGGGACCTACAATGAGCAGTTCTTC. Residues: CASRGGTGTYNEQFF.

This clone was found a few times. CDR3 nucleotide sequence: TGTGCCAGCAGGTCTAACAGGGTCGGCTACACCTTC. It codes for CASRSNRVGYTF. The chain employs TRBV27 and TRBJ1-2; TRBD1 might be the D (6 bases). CDR1 MNHEY and CDR2 SMNVEV come from the germline V gene (reference sequence). Trimming stripped 6 bases from V and 8 bases from J, with 13 bases between. CDR3 length: 12 residues.

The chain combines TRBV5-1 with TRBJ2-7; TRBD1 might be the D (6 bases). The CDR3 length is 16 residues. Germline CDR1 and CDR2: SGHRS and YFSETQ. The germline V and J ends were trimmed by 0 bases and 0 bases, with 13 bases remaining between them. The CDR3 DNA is TGCGCCAGCAGCTTGGAGGGGACACAATCCTCCTACGAGCAGTACTTC. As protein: CASSLEGTQSSYEQYF.

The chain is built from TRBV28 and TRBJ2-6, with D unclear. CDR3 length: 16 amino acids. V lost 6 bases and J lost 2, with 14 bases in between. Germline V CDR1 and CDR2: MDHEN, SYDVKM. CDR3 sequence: CASSPAVVTGANVLTF. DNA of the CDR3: TGTGCCAGCAGCCCCGCGGTAGTAACTGGGGCCAACGTCCTGACTTTC.

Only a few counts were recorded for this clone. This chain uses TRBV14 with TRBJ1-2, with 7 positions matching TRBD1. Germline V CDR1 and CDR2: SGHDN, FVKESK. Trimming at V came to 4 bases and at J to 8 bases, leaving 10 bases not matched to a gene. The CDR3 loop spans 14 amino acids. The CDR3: CASSRVQGGGGYTF. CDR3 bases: TGTGCCAGCAGCCGAGTTCAGGGGGGAGGCGGCTACACCTTC.

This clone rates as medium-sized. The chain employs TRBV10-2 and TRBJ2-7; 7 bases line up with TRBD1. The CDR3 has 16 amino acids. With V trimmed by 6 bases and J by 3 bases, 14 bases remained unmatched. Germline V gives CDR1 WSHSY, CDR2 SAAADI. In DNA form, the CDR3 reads TGCGCCAGCAGAGATACCTACGGGACAGCAGACTACGAGCAGTACTTC. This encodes CASRDTYGTADYEQYF.

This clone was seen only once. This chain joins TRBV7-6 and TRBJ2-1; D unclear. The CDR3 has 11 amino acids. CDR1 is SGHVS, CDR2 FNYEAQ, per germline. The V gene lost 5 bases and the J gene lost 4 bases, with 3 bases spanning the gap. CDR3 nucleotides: TGTGCCAGCAGCATTTACAATGAGCAGTTCTTC. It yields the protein CASSIYNEQFF.

CDR3 nucleotide sequence: TGTGCCAGCAGTCCCAATAGCGGGAGGGAACACAATGAGCAGTTCTTC. Its protein product is CASSPNSGREHNEQFF. This sequence joins TRBV27 and TRBJ2-1; 11 bases line up with TRBD2. V was pared by 5 bases and J by 5 bases, with 8 bases of the junction left unmatched. This CDR3 spans 16 amino acids. Germline CDR1 MNHEY, CDR2 SMNVEV (reference sequence).